The 22 T cell receptor beta chains presented below share a single source sample, sequenced in a study of blood T cell repertoires in COVID-19. TCRdb keeps only in-frame clones here, not all; method: immunoSEQ multiplex PCR. The data show some 180,000 clones, 80% to 85% seen once. The specimen sequenced was peripheral blood. These receptors were taken from a man between 65 and 85 years old with active or convalescent COVID-19.

The genes are TRBV5-4 and TRBJ2-5; the match to TRBD1 covers 7 bases. The CDR3 runs to 14 residues. The ends lost 6 bases at V and 4 bases at J; junction bases unmatched: 9. Germline-derived CDR1 and CDR2 are SGHNT and YYREEE (reference sequence). As DNA, the CDR3 is TGTGCCAGCACCCAGCAATGGGACAGAGAGACCCAGTACTTC. Residues: CASTQQWDRETQYF. Filled out from reference TRBV5-4 and TRBJ2-5, the complete variable domain reads ETGVTQSPTHLIKTRGQQVTLRCSSQSGHNTVSWYQQALGQGPQFIFQYYREEENGRGNFPPRFSGLQFPNYSSELNVNALELDDSALYLCASTQQWDRETQYFGPGTRLLVL.

V usage is TRBV27 and J usage is TRBJ2-1; TRBD2 might be the D (5 bases). The V and J ends lost 3 bases and 2 bases respectively, with 5 bases between them. Germline V gives CDR1 MNHEY, CDR2 SMNVEV (reference sequence). This CDR3 is built from 13 residues. CDR3 nucleotide sequence: TGTGCCAGCAGTTTGGGAGCCTACAATGAGCAGTTCTTC. Protein sequence: CASSLGAYNEQFF.

In this sample, this clone turned up once. V gene TRBV7-8 combines with J gene TRBJ2-2, with TRBD2 matching 8 bases. Germline CDR1 reads SGHVS; CDR2 reads FQNEAQ. Germline trimming cut 1 base from V and 6 bases from J; bases unmatched to any gene: 10. The CDR3 covers 17 residues. The DNA for the CDR3 is TGTGCCAGCAGCTTAGTGCGGGGGGCCTATTATCCCGGGGAGCTGTTTTTT. It specifies CASSLVRGAYYPGELFF.

The chain has TRBV19 and TRBJ1-5; D might be TRBD1 (6 bases). Germline-derived CDR1 and CDR2 are LNHDA and SQIVND (reference sequence). The CDR3 has 15 residues. V lost 5 bases, J lost 6 bases, and 17 bases lay in between. In DNA form, the CDR3 reads TGTGCCAGTAGTCCCGGACAGTTGAACACTCAGCCCCAGCATTTT. This sequence encodes CASSPGQLNTQPQHF.

The chain links TRBV28 to TRBJ2-4; D ambiguous. The CDR3 has 15 residues. CDR1 is MDHEN, CDR2 SYDVKM, per germline. V lost 3 bases and J lost 2, with 11 bases in between. The CDR3 here is CASSFLENPKNIQYF. CDR3 coding DNA: TGTGCCAGCAGTTTCCTTGAGAATCCCAAAAACATTCAGTACTTC.

This clone was detected a few times. This chain connects TRBV30 to TRBJ2-7, with D perhaps TRBD1 (5 bases). Germline V CDR1 and CDR2: GTSNPN, SVGIG (reference sequence). The V end lost 4 bases, the J end lost 2 bases, and 15 bases lay between the germline ends. The CDR3 runs 14 residues. The CDR3 loop reads CAWISDSFPYEQYF. The CDR3 DNA is TGTGCCTGGATTTCTGACAGCTTCCCCTACGAGCAGTACTTC.

The gene calls are TRBV7-9 and TRBJ2-5, with D possibly being TRBD2 (7 bases). The V gene lost 4 bases and the J gene lost 5 bases, with 17 bases spanning the gap. Germline V gene sequence: CDR1 SEHNR, CDR2 FQNEAQ (reference sequence). The CDR3 totals 15 residues. The CDR3 DNA sequence: TGTGCCAGCAGCTCCCATAGTAGGGGGGGTGAGACCCAGTACTTC. Its translation: CASSSHSRGGETQYF.

The chain has TRBV7-3 and TRBJ2-1; the match to TRBD1 covers 9 bases. V lost 1 base and J lost 7; bases outside the gene matches: 5. The germline CDR1 and CDR2 sequences are SGHTA and FQGTGA. There are 15 residues in the CDR3. The CDR3 loop is CASSLMGTGLNEQFF. The CDR3 DNA is TGTGCCAGCAGCTTAATGGGGACAGGGTTAAATGAGCAGTTCTTC.

This clone was detected only a few times. The rearrangement joins TRBV10-1 to TRBJ2-7, with 8 bases identical to TRBD1. V was pared by 6 bases and J by 4 bases, with 5 bases of the junction left unmatched. This CDR3 comprises 13 residues. Germline CDR1 is WNHNN and CDR2 is SYGVQD (reference sequence). The CDR3 sequence is CASSAGQEYEQYF. For the CDR3, the DNA is TGCGCCAGCAGCGCGGGACAGGAGTACGAGCAGTACTTC.

The genes are TRBV5-4 and TRBJ1-4, with D maybe TRBD1 (5 bases). Between the trimmed V and J ends, which lost 3 bases and 6 bases, there was a span of 15 bases. The CDR3 spans 15 residues. Germline-derived CDR1 and CDR2 are SGHNT and YYREEE (reference sequence). The CDR3 DNA sequence: TGTGCCAGCAGCTCCGGGGGTCAGAGACATGAAAAACTGTTTTTT. This codes for CASSSGGQRHEKLFF.

The genes are TRBV7-6 and TRBJ2-1, with 12 bases aligning to TRBD1. Germline values: CDR1 SGHVS, CDR2 FNYEAQ. This CDR3 region has 16 residues. The J segment lost 7 bases and the V segment lost 2 bases, leaving 6 bases of the junction unmatched. The CDR3 DNA reads as TGTGCCAGCAGCTTACAGGGGACAGGGGGCAAGAATGAGCAGTTCTTC. Translated, it gives CASSLQGTGGKNEQFF.

The chain couples TRBV6-2 or TRBV6-3 to TRBJ1-5; TRBD1 matches 12 bases. Trimming took 5 bases from V and 10 from J; bases not matched to a gene: 9. The CDR3 consists of 15 residues. CDR1 and CDR2 from the germline V gene are MNHEY and SVGEGT. CDR3 nucleotides: TGTGCCAGCAGTGGGGACAGGGGGCACCGGAAACCCCAGCATTTT. It is translated as CASSGDRGHRKPQHF.

The chain has TRBV18 and TRBJ2-1; TRBD1 aligns across 7 bases. This CDR3 is built from 14 residues. The V and J ends lost 6 bases and 8 bases, in that order; junction bases with no gene match: 10. Germline-derived CDR1 and CDR2 are KGHSH and LQKENI. In nucleotides, the CDR3 is TGTGCCAGCTCGCTAGCCGGACAGGTGTATGAGCAGTTCTTC. Its translation: CASSLAGQVYEQFF. The full variable domain, with the rest looked up from reference TRBV18 and TRBJ2-1, is NAGVMQNPRHLVRRRGQEARLRCSPMKGHSHVYWYRQLPEEGLKFMVYLQKENIIDESGMPKERFSAEFPKEGPSILRIQQVVRGDSAAYFCASSLAGQVYEQFFGPGTRLTVL.

The chain carries TRBV6-5 and TRBJ2-7, with D perhaps matching TRBD2 (6 bases). The CDR3 runs to 14 residues. CDR1 is MNHEY and CDR2 is SVGAGI in the germline V gene. V was pared by 2 bases and J by 3 bases, with 11 bases between. CDR3 sequence: CASSYKVGGYEQYF. CDR3 nucleotides: TGTGCCAGCAGTTACAAGGTCGGGGGCTACGAGCAGTACTTC.

The CDR3 DNA follows: TGTGCCAGCAGCCTCCCACGGAGAGGGAGCTATGGCTACACCTTC. Translation: CASSLPRRGSYGYTF. The chain is built from TRBV13 and TRBJ1-2; D remains ambiguous. Germline loops: CDR1 PRHDT, CDR2 FYEKMQ (reference sequence). Trimming took off 5 bases at V and 4 bases at J, with 17 bases between the two ends. The CDR3 spans 15 residues.

The chain carries TRBV7-9 and TRBJ2-1; TRBD2 agrees at 7 bases. The CDR3 is made up of 17 amino acids. V dropped 5 bases and J dropped 5; count of bases not matched to a gene: 15. The germline gives CDR1 SEHNR, CDR2 FQNEAQ (reference sequence). In nucleotides, the CDR3 is TGTGCCAGCAGCCGCCTTTTGGTGATAGCGGGTCACAATGAGCAGTTCTTC. The encoded protein is CASSRLLVIAGHNEQFF.

The V gene is TRBV24-1, the J gene TRBJ2-3; 8 bases are shared with TRBD2. Trimming cost V 4 bases and J 1 base; bases outside gene matches: 6. The germline CDR1 and CDR2 sequences are KGHDR and SFDVKD. There are 16 residues in the CDR3. This CDR3 is CATSDPVAGRTDTQYF. The CDR3 nucleotides read TGTGCCACCAGTGACCCAGTAGCGGGACGCACAGATACGCAGTATTTT.

This clone showed up just a few times. The V gene is TRBV19, the J gene TRBJ2-7; 12 nucleotides align to TRBD2. Trimming at V came to 3 bases and at J to 3 bases, leaving 6 bases not matched to a gene. There are 16 residues in the CDR3. In germline, CDR1 is LNHDA, CDR2 SQIVND (reference sequence). CDR3 in amino acids: CASSISTSGRNYEQYF. The CDR3 DNA sequence: TGTGCCAGTAGTATTAGTACTAGCGGGAGGAACTACGAGCAGTACTTC. The variable domain in full, completed from reference TRBV19 and TRBJ2-7, reads DGGITQSPKYLFRKEGQNVTLSCEQNLNHDAMYWYRQDPGQGLRLIYYSQIVNDFQKGDIAEGYSVSREKKESFPLTVTSAQKNPTAFYLCASSISTSGRNYEQYFGPGTRLTVT.

This chain connects TRBV29-1 to TRBJ1-1, with a weak D call TRBD1 (5 bases). The CDR3 totals 13 residues. Trimming shortened V by 8 bases and J by 11 bases, and 24 bases separated the two germline ends. Germline loops: CDR1 SQVTM, CDR2 ANQGSEA. CDR3 nucleotide sequence: TGCAGCTCCCTGCTTGGGGGGAACAACGTTGCTTTCTTT. It specifies CSSLLGGNNVAFF.

This clone showed up just a few times. The chain combines TRBV28 with TRBJ1-5, with a possible D match to TRBD1 (5 bases). Germline loops: CDR1 MDHEN, CDR2 SYDVKM. The CDR3 is 15 amino acids. Between the trimmed V and J ends, which lost 6 bases and 6 bases, there was a span of 18 bases. As DNA, the CDR3 is TGTGCCAGCAGACCCTTGACAGCAGGGCGTCAGCCCCAGCATTTT. It yields the protein CASRPLTAGRQPQHF. Complete variable domain (other parts from reference TRBV28 and TRBJ1-5): DVKVTQSSRYLVKRTGEKVFLECVQDMDHENMFWYRQDPGLGLRLIYFSYDVKMKEKGDIPEGYSVSREKKERFSLILESASTNQTSMYLCASRPLTAGRQPQHFGDGTRLSIL.

This clone was counted between two and nine times. Other DNA sequences within the sample encode an identical CDR3. The chain has TRBV19 and TRBJ1-2; possible D gene TRBD1, 5 bases. Germline lookup yields CDR1 LNHDA and CDR2 SQIVND (reference sequence). The length of the CDR3 is 14 residues. V lost 5 bases, J lost 2 bases, and 12 bases lay in between. The CDR3 nucleotides are TGTGCCAGTAGTCCCCTTGACAGAAACTATGGCTACACCTTC. This codes for CASSPLDRNYGYTF.

The chain uses TRBV6-5 and TRBJ2-5, with 11 bases aligning to TRBD2. Trimming cost V 4 bases and J 5 bases; bases outside gene matches: 3. CDR3 size: 14 residues. Germline V CDR1 and CDR2: MNHEY, SVGAGI. The CDR3 sequence is CASSLAGGRETQYF. The DNA of the CDR3 is TGTGCCAGCAGTTTAGCGGGGGGGCGTGAGACCCAGTACTTC.